These 23 T cell receptor beta chains share one sample of origin, sequenced in a study of cytomegalovirus exposure and HLA in healthy donors. The assay was immunoSEQ multiplex PCR, and TCRdb's table has in-frame clones only and misses some. The sample shows some 120,000 clones, 85% to 90% of them seen only once. The sequencing sample was made of PBMCs. All receptors derive from a man aged 25-45 years in good health and CMV-seronegative.

With regard to this clone: Other DNA sequences within the sample encode an identical CDR3. The chain recombines TRBV6-5 with TRBJ2-1; the match to TRBD1 covers 9 bases. V was clipped by 4 bases and J by 6 bases; unmatched bases: 7. This CDR3 has 15 amino acids. Per germline, CDR1 MNHEY and CDR2 SVGAGI. In DNA form, the CDR3 reads TGTGCCAGCAGTTCAACCGGGACAGGGCGCAATGAGCAGTTCTTC. This encodes CASSSTGTGRNEQFF.

The rearrangement links TRBV7-2 to TRBJ2-7; 9 bases line up with TRBD1. CDR1 is SGHTA, CDR2 FQGNSA, per germline. J gave up 6 bases and V 0 bases, and 6 bases lay outside the gene matches. This CDR3 has 15 residues. CDR3 amino acids: CASSLATWTGAEQYF. Written as DNA, the CDR3 is TGTGCCAGCAGCTTAGCAACGTGGACAGGGGCCGAGCAGTACTTC.

The CDR3 DNA reads TGTGCCAGCAGCTTGGGCGGGGGTCTTCAGCCCCAGCATTTT. Its protein is CASSLGGGLQPQHF. The rearrangement links TRBV5-6 to TRBJ1-5; a possible D gene is TRBD1 (5 bases). The germline CDR1 and CDR2 sequences are SGHDT and YYEEEE. V gave up 0 bases and J gave up 6 bases, with 10 bases separating them. The CDR3 totals 14 residues.

This clone was seen a few times. The V and J genes are TRBV5-1 and TRBJ2-1, with TRBD1 matching over 9 bases. Germline values: CDR1 SGHRS, CDR2 YFSETQ. The length of the CDR3 is 14 residues. The V and J ends lost 4 bases and 7 bases, in that order; junction bases with no gene match: 6. CDR3 DNA: TGCGCCAGCAGCATACAGGGGGCGGAAAATGAGCAGTTCTTC. This translates into CASSIQGAENEQFF. The full variable domain, its missing parts supplied by reference TRBV5-1 and TRBJ2-1, is KAGVTQTPRYLIKTRGQQVTLSCSPISGHRSVSWYQQTPGQGLQFLFEYFSETQRNKGNFPGRFSGRQFSNSRSEMNVSTLELGDSALYLCASSIQGAENEQFFGPGTRLTVL.

The V and J genes are TRBV5-4 and TRBJ2-1; the D gene is possibly TRBD2 (6 bases). The CDR3 consists of 13 residues. Trimming pared 3 bases from V and 10 bases from J, leaving 14 bases between. Germline lookup yields CDR1 SGHNT and CDR2 YYREEE (reference sequence). Here the CDR3 DNA reads TGTGCCAGCAGCTACTCGGGAGTGGACGAGCAGTTCTTC. Translating gives CASSYSGVDEQFF. Full variable domain (outside the CDR3, taken from reference TRBV5-4 and TRBJ2-1): ETGVTQSPTHLIKTRGQQVTLRCSSQSGHNTVSWYQQALGQGPQFIFQYYREEENGRGNFPPRFSGLQFPNYSSELNVNALELDDSALYLCASSYSGVDEQFFGPGTRLTVL.

V is TRBV29-1 and J is TRBJ1-2, with 12 nucleotides matching TRBD1. Germline trimming cut 7 bases from V and 7 bases from J; bases unmatched to any gene: 7. This CDR3 comprises 13 residues. Per the germline V gene, CDR1 is SQVTM and CDR2 is ANQGSEA. CDR3 in DNA: TGCAGCGCGCCGGGACAGGGGGCGTTTGGCTACACCTTC. This sequence encodes CSAPGQGAFGYTF.

This chain uses TRBV2 with TRBJ1-1; no firm D call. With 4 bases removed from V and 0 bases from J, the gap between germline ends came to 12 bases. Per germline, CDR1 SNHLY and CDR2 FYNNEI. The CDR3 runs to 15 residues. The CDR3 DNA follows: TGTGCCAGCAGTGGGCGAGGGCAAATGAACACTGAAGCTTTCTTT. It specifies CASSGRGQMNTEAFF.

The chain is built from TRBV11-2 and TRBJ2-7, with 8 bases matching TRBD1. CDR1 and CDR2 (germline): SGHAT, FQNNGV. The V segment lost 5 bases and the J segment 2 bases; nucleotides outside the gene matches: 8. This CDR3 has 15 residues. CDR3 sequence reads: CASSLERQGPYEQYF. CDR3 coding DNA: TGTGCCAGCAGCCTCGAGCGACAGGGGCCCTACGAGCAGTACTTC.

This clone was seen once. The chain employs TRBV10-2 and TRBJ1-5, with TRBD1 matching 9 bases. Trimming at V came to 6 bases and at J to 9 bases, leaving 9 bases not matched to a gene. Germline loops: CDR1 WSHSY, CDR2 SAAADI. The CDR3 totals 14 residues. This CDR3 is CASRDGTGNGPQHF. The CDR3 DNA reads as TGCGCCAGCAGGGACGGGACAGGGAATGGGCCCCAGCATTTT.

J is TRBJ2-2 and V is TRBV6-6; weak D call: TRBD1 (6 bases). Trimming shortened V by 2 bases and J by 4 bases, and 8 bases separated the two germline ends. The germline V gene has CDR1 MNHNY and CDR2 SVGAGI (reference sequence). The CDR3 runs 14 residues. In DNA form, the CDR3 reads TGTGCCAGCAGTTACCAGGGGAGCACCGGGGAGCTGTTTTTT. Protein: CASSYQGSTGELFF.

Only a few counts were recorded for this clone. The CDR3 DNA reads TGCGGGGAGAGGGTGACTCAGCCCCAGCATTTT. Protein sequence: CGERVTQPQHF. The chain uses TRBV10-1 and TRBJ1-5; D remains unclear. The CDR3 consists of 11 residues. Germline V gene lookup returns CDR1 WNHNN and CDR2 SYGVQD (reference sequence).

The J gene is TRBJ2-1, the V gene TRBV10-1; no clear D. Germline CDR1 and CDR2: WNHNN and SYGVQD (reference sequence). Trimming stripped 9 bases from V and 6 bases from J, with 21 bases between. This CDR3 is built from 15 residues. CDR3 coding DNA: TGCGCCAGTAGTCCGACTCTTGCTCTGGTCAATGAGCAGTTCTTC. Translated: CASSPTLALVNEQFF.

There are a few counts of this clone. The chain uses TRBV18 and TRBJ1-1; TRBD1 might be the D (6 bases). CDR1 and CDR2 from the germline V gene are KGHSH and LQKENI. This CDR3 is 16 amino acids long. Trimming shortened V by 2 bases and J by 6 bases, and 19 bases separated the two germline ends. For the CDR3, the DNA is TGTGCCAGCTCACCATCAGACCAGGGGAGATTAGCTGAAGCTTTCTTT. Protein sequence: CASSPSDQGRLAEAFF.

The chain recombines TRBV7-2 with TRBJ2-3; 8 bases agree with TRBD2. V dropped 3 bases and J dropped 0; count of bases not matched to a gene: 2. Germline V gene data show CDR1 as SGHTA and CDR2 as FQGNSA. This CDR3 has 15 residues. In DNA, the CDR3 is TGTGCCAGCAGCTTGGTAGCGGGGAGCACAGATACGCAGTATTTT. Its translation: CASSLVAGSTDTQYF.

The chain couples TRBV7-6 to TRBJ2-7, with TRBD2 identical over 10 bases. This CDR3 comprises 15 residues. The junction had 8 bases not matched to a gene; V was cut back by 3 bases and J by 6 bases. Looked up from germline, CDR1 is SGHVS and CDR2 is FNYEAQ. The CDR3 here is CASSFSTSGEFEQYF. CDR3 sequence (DNA): TGTGCCAGCAGCTTCTCAACTAGCGGGGAATTCGAGCAGTACTTC.

V usage is TRBV18 and J usage is TRBJ2-7, with D possibly matching TRBD1 (7 bases). The CDR3 has 16 amino acids. V was trimmed by 6 bases and J by 0 bases, leaving 18 bases between them. Germline loops: CDR1 KGHSH, CDR2 LQKENI. For the CDR3, the DNA is TGTGCCAGCTCTTCCGAACAGGGGACTGCCTCCTACGAGCAGTACTTC. This gives the protein CASSSEQGTASYEQYF.

The chain couples TRBV7-9 to TRBJ2-2, with TRBD2 as a possible D gene (5 bases). Trimming took 4 bases from V and 6 from J, leaving 9 bases between them. The CDR3 is 13 residues long. The germline gives CDR1 SEHNR, CDR2 FQNEAQ (reference sequence). In nucleotides, the CDR3 is TGTGCCAGCAGCTCTGGACTGTCCGGGGAGCTGTTTTTT. Translation gives CASSSGLSGELFF.

The rearrangement joins TRBV19 to TRBJ2-1; tentative D call: TRBD1 (6 bases). The CDR3 totals 12 residues. V lost 7 bases, J lost 12 bases, and 16 bases lay in between. CDR1 and CDR2 from the germline V gene are LNHDA and SQIVND (reference sequence). CDR3 coding DNA: TGTGCCAGTACCTCGACAGGAACAGTGCAGTTCTTC. It encodes CASTSTGTVQFF. The full variable domain, completed using reference TRBV19 and TRBJ2-1, is DGGITQSPKYLFRKEGQNVTLSCEQNLNHDAMYWYRQDPGQGLRLIYYSQIVNDFQKGDIAEGYSVSREKKESFPLTVTSAQKNPTAFYLCASTSTGTVQFFGPGTRLTVL.

The rearrangement joins TRBV18 to TRBJ1-1; D may be TRBD1 (5 bases). CDR3 length equals 15 residues. V was cut by 3 bases and J by 1 base, with 12 bases left in between. The germline CDR1 and CDR2 sequences are KGHSH and LQKENI. CDR3 amino acids: CASSPRQTGNTEAFF. The DNA of the CDR3 is TGTGCCAGCTCACCGCGACAGACTGGGAACACTGAAGCTTTCTTT.

This clone was detected only once. The chain links TRBV5-1 to TRBJ1-4; 10 bases are shared with TRBD1. Unmatched junction bases numbered 7, after V lost 0 bases and J lost 2 bases. Germline V lookup: CDR1 SGHRS, CDR2 YFSETQ. The CDR3 has 18 residues. The CDR3 here is CASSLGQGARSTNEKLFF. Written as DNA, the CDR3 is TGCGCCAGCAGCTTGGGACAGGGGGCGCGGTCGACTAATGAAAAACTGTTTTTT.

The chain is built from TRBV6-6 and TRBJ1-3; D not resolved. V was cut by 5 bases and J by 2 bases, with 10 bases left in between. CDR1 is MNHNY, CDR2 SVGAGI, per germline (reference sequence). The CDR3 contains 14 residues. Written as DNA, the CDR3 is TGTGCCAGCAGTCTACAGATTACTGGAAACACCATATATTTT. It encodes CASSLQITGNTIYF.

The rearrangement uses TRBV27 and TRBJ1-6; 7 bases fit TRBD1. The germline V gene has CDR1 MNHEY and CDR2 SMNVEV (reference sequence). The CDR3 runs to 15 residues. V shed 5 bases and J 6 bases; nucleotides not matched to a gene: 7. The CDR3 spells CASSGPGQTNSPLHF. Here the CDR3 DNA reads TGTGCCAGCAGTGGACCGGGACAGACTAATTCACCCCTCCACTTT.

The V gene is TRBV10-3, the J gene TRBJ2-1, with TRBD2 identical over 9 bases. The junction had 10 bases not matched to a gene; V was cut back by 10 bases and J by 3 bases. CDR3 length: 15 amino acids. CDR1 and CDR2 (germline): ENHRY, SYGVKD. The CDR3 loop reads CATSGAGGFYNEQFF. DNA for the CDR3: TGTGCCACCTCGGGAGCGGGGGGCTTCTACAATGAGCAGTTCTTC.